Here is one T cell receptor (beta chain) with its context. Its antigen is as yet unknown. The junction departs from the called germline gene at one end, perhaps through a read error. This entry belongs to a study of tumor-infiltrating lymphocytes in primary liver carcinoma. The overall study: About 3.5 to 8 million productive TCRbeta reads were obtained from the samples, with similar numbers across tissue types.

The input was around 500 ng total RNA; TCR beta cDNA was made from it with a constant-region primer. ARM-PCR, slightly modified, supplied the TCR beta libraries through three nested multiplex PCR rounds. Use of TRBV1-TRBV30 forward primers with a C-beta reverse primer characterized the first two PCR rounds, which lasted 10 cycles each. MiXCR was run by TCRdb on the multiplex PCR reads, yielding one entry per CDR3 protein. The profile shows 330,000 or so distinct CDR3 sequences, almost 65% of them singletons. The researchers obtained blood RNA from unsorted whole blood and also extracted germline DNA. Study findings and constraints: Tumors reached a significantly greater top-250-clone fraction than blood did (p = 0.039). Reduced overlap was seen in tumor-adjacent and tumor-blood pairs versus tumor region pairs.

The CDR3 spans 14 residues. Germline V CDR1 and CDR2: SGHAT, FQNNGV. Sequenced material: peripheral blood. This chain connects TRBV11-2 to TRBJ2-7, with D unresolved. The source of this sequence is a man in his forties with primary liver carcinoma and hepatitis B virus infection. The CDR3 protein is CVSSLVEATYEQYF. CDR3 coding DNA: TGTGTCAGCAGCCTAGTTGAGGCGACCTACGAGCAGTACTTC.